This entry features one T cell receptor (beta chain) sequence. The record originates from a study of blood T cell repertoires in COVID-19. J was trimmed by 5 bases and V by 3 bases; bases with no gene match: 6. CDR3 length: 14 residues. Germline V gives CDR1 LNHDA, CDR2 SQIVND (reference sequence). Original analysis: Estimation of nucleated cell counts was performed using reference gene primer amplification. Profiled with immunoSEQ multiplex PCR; TCRdb holds only in-frame clones, not every one. From that table come the V and J calls and clone size; the DNA was used to work out D and trimming. Of around 80,000 clones detected, roughly 88% appear once; the ten largest clones hold 4.8%.

The source material was peripheral blood. The chain employs TRBV19 and TRBJ1-1, with 7 bases lining up with TRBD1. This clonotype originated in a woman older than 75 with acute or convalescent COVID-19. DNA of the CDR3: TGTGCCAGTAGTATGATAGGGGGCAGGACTGAAGCTTTCTTT. It codes for CASSMIGGRTEAFF.